This T cell receptor beta chain was profiled in a study of OX40 agonist ivuxolimab in advanced cancers. Study context: Every 2 weeks, patients received ivuxolimab intravenously, dosed at 0.01 to 10 mg/kg. Dose-escalation cases comprised hepatocellular carcinoma, melanoma, renal cell or head and neck cancer. Participants, 82.7% male, averaged roughly 59 years of age, ranging from about 23 to 90.

The method was immunoSEQ multiplex PCR; TCRdb's version includes in-frame clones alone and lacks a portion of them. The sample consists of roughly 81,000 clones, 80% to 90% of them appearing once. The CDR3 covers 15 residues. Trimming left V 0 bases short and J 4 bases short, with 12 bases between. Germline V gene sequence: CDR1 LGHNT, CDR2 FRNRAP. Here the sequenced sample was CD4+ or CD8+ T cells sorted from blood, taken in a trial of the OX40 agonist ivuxolimab. The receptor was isolated from an adult with an advanced solid tumor such as melanoma, head and neck, liver or kidney cancer. The rearrangement uses TRBV12-5 and TRBJ1-1; D unclear. The CDR3 loop reads CASGLVMGRITEAFF. The CDR3 nucleotides read TGTGCTAGTGGTTTGGTAATGGGGAGGATCACTGAAGCTTTCTTT.